This TCR beta chain was captured by sequencing in a study of beta chain features in type 1 diabetes. About the research overall: Across all samples, fewer than 120,000,000 sorted cells were examined.

The investigators reverse transcribed all of the isolated RNA, so they sequenced expressed TCRB transcripts. Profiling relied on immunoSEQ multiplex PCR, and the TCRdb table lists in-frame clones only, not all of them. The table includes 300,000 to 350,000 clones, under 8.5% detected once. Germline V lookup: CDR1 SGHAT, CDR2 FQNNGV. The CDR3 has 13 residues. The V and J ends lost 3 bases and 5 bases, in that order; junction bases with no gene match: 2. Study-level findings and limits: Shorter templates might be favored by PCR, and equally so in patients and in controls. Within each of all four CD4+ subsets, Type 1 diabetes patients had TCRB CDR3s that were moderately but significantly shorter.

With regard to this clone: Its cognate antigen is unknown.

The specimen was central memory CD4+ T cells from blood. The source is a woman aged 18-30 years in good health. The chain combines TRBV11-2 with TRBJ2-5, with 8 bases lining up with TRBD1. This chain's CDR3 is CASSFDRGETQYF. CDR3 sequence (DNA): TGTGCCAGCAGCTTCGACAGGGGTGAGACCCAGTACTTC.